Sequencing of this TCR beta chain was carried out in a study of identical twins. In this sample, this clonotype turned up a few times. Antigen unknown. TCRdb reprocessed the 5' RACE reads with MiXCR, giving one entry per CDR3 protein. The sample carries 1.5 million to 2 million distinct CDR3 sequences, under 35% recorded once. Germline V lookup: CDR1 DFQATT, CDR2 SNEGSKA (reference sequence). The ends lost 6 bases at V and 1 base at J; junction bases unmatched: 10. This CDR3 is 15 amino acids long. Overall study results and limits: Invariant MAIT and iNKT cells may have partly biased zero-insertion analyses.

Sequenced: cord blood. The sequence derives from a newborn girl in good health. V usage is TRBV20-1 and J usage is TRBJ2-5; 8 bases are a match to TRBD2. CDR3 in amino acids: CSAGVWRGVQETQYF. The DNA of the CDR3 is TGCAGTGCGGGGGTTTGGCGGGGGGTCCAAGAGACCCAGTACTTC.